These 26 T cell receptor beta chains came from one sample sequenced in a study of blood T cell repertoires in COVID-19. Profiled with immunoSEQ multiplex PCR; TCRdb holds only in-frame clones, not every one. The table has some 150,000 clones, roughly 90% seen once. Sequenced material: peripheral blood. The receptors shown here come from a man aged 55-75 years with acute or convalescent COVID-19.

The V call is TRBV4-3, the J call TRBJ1-4, with 9 positions matching TRBD1. CDR3 size: 19 residues. Germline-derived CDR1 and CDR2 are LGHNA and YSLEER. V gave up 2 bases and J gave up 0 bases; unmatched junction bases: 10. The CDR3 loop reads CASSQSPGTGLATNEKLFF. CDR3 DNA sequence: TGCGCCAGCAGCCAAAGTCCCGGGACAGGGTTGGCAACTAATGAAAAACTGTTTTTT.

This clone was found once. V and J are TRBV14 and TRBJ1-2, with unresolved D. V lost 1 base to trimming and J lost 0 bases, with 9 bases between them. Germline V gene data show CDR1 as SGHDN and CDR2 as FVKESK. This CDR3 comprises 15 residues. CDR3 in DNA: TGTGCCAGCAGCCAAGTGCCCGGGGCTAACTATGGCTACACCTTC. The encoded protein is CASSQVPGANYGYTF. Combining the CDR3 with reference TRBV14 and TRBJ1-2 gives the whole variable domain EAGVTQFPSHSVIEKGQTVTLRCDPISGHDNLYWYRRVMGKEIKFLLHFVKESKQDESGMPNNRFLAERTGGTYSTLKVQPAELEDSGVYFCASSQVPGANYGYTFGSGTRLTVV.

This chain links TRBV6-5 with TRBJ2-7, with D possibly being TRBD1 (5 bases). The V gene lost 5 bases and the J gene lost 5 bases, with 16 bases spanning the gap. This CDR3 comprises 14 residues. Germline lookup yields CDR1 MNHEY and CDR2 SVGAGI. The CDR3 reads CASSLFQGSHEQYF. As DNA, the CDR3 is TGTGCCAGCAGTCTCTTTCAGGGTTCCCACGAGCAGTACTTC.

J is TRBJ1-1 and V is TRBV19; 10 positions agree with TRBD1. The CDR3 runs to 15 residues. In germline, CDR1 is LNHDA, CDR2 SQIVND (reference sequence). V trimming: 1 base; J trimming: 7 bases; junction bases outside the gene matches: 6. CDR3 coding DNA: TGTGCCAGTAGTATAGGGGGACAGGGGTCGGGTGAAGCTTTCTTT. The encoded protein is CASSIGGQGSGEAFF. The full variable domain, rest sourced from reference TRBV19 and TRBJ1-1, is DGGITQSPKYLFRKEGQNVTLSCEQNLNHDAMYWYRQDPGQGLRLIYYSQIVNDFQKGDIAEGYSVSREKKESFPLTVTSAQKNPTAFYLCASSIGGQGSGEAFFGQGTRLTVV.

The chain couples TRBV6-2 or TRBV6-3 to TRBJ2-7; tentatively, D is TRBD2 (6 bases). The CDR3 is 11 residues long. Trimming cost V 4 bases and J 7 bases, with 8 bases left between them. Germline V gene sequence: CDR1 MNHEY, CDR2 SVGEGT. Here the CDR3 reads CASSWGDEQYF. CDR3 nucleotide sequence: TGTGCCAGCAGTTGGGGGGATGAGCAGTACTTC.

This chain uses TRBV11-1 with TRBJ2-3; a possible D gene is TRBD2 (6 bases). The V gene lost 1 base and the J gene lost 4 bases, with 15 bases spanning the gap. CDR1 is SGHAT and CDR2 is FQDESV in the germline V gene (reference sequence). This CDR3 region has 16 residues. The CDR3 nucleotides read TGTGCCAGCAGCTTAGGCGGGGAGAGGGCAGCAGATACGCAGTATTTT. Its translation: CASSLGGERAADTQYF. The full variable domain, its missing parts supplied by reference TRBV11-1 and TRBJ2-3, is EAEVAQSPRYKITEKSQAVAFWCDPISGHATLYWYRQILGQGPELLVQFQDESVVDDSQLPKDRFSAERLKGVDSTLKIQPAELGDSAMYLCASSLGGERAADTQYFGPGTRLTVL.

Concerning this clone: The sample has other DNA sequences that encode this CDR3 too. The chain employs TRBV5-1 and TRBJ2-7; 10 bases align to TRBD1. Germline lookup yields CDR1 SGHRS and CDR2 YFSETQ. The CDR3 totals 15 residues. J was trimmed by 2 bases and V by 0 bases; bases with no gene match: 2. CDR3 amino acids: CASSLVGTGAYEQYF. The CDR3 nucleotides are TGCGCCAGCAGCTTGGTGGGGACAGGGGCCTACGAGCAGTACTTC.

This clone occurred a few times. The rearrangement joins TRBV19 to TRBJ1-1; 7 bases map to TRBD1. The germline V gene encodes CDR1 LNHDA and CDR2 SQIVND (reference sequence). CDR3 length equals 14 residues. J was trimmed by 0 bases and V by 6 bases; bases with no gene match: 4. The DNA for the CDR3 is TGTGCCAGTAGATTGGGACAGATGAACACTGAAGCTTTCTTT. This translates into CASRLGQMNTEAFF.

Here the CDR3 reads CASSQEVSRGRDNQPQHF. CDR3 coding DNA: TGCGCCAGCAGCCAAGAAGTTTCCAGGGGTCGTGACAATCAGCCCCAGCATTTT. This chain connects TRBV4-1 to TRBJ1-5; D perhaps matches TRBD1 (6 bases). Trimming removed 0 bases from V and 3 bases from J, with 18 bases in between. The CDR3 has 18 residues. Germline V gene sequence: CDR1 MGHRA, CDR2 YSYEKL.

The rearrangement links TRBV9 to TRBJ1-3; D unresolved. Germline lookup yields CDR1 SGDLS and CDR2 YYNGEE. Trimming pared 3 bases from V and 0 bases from J, leaving 10 bases between. The CDR3 spans 15 residues. This CDR3 reads CASSGRGPSGNTIYF. CDR3 nucleotide sequence: TGTGCCAGCAGCGGACGTGGGCCCTCTGGAAACACCATATATTTT.

The genes are TRBV6-5 and TRBJ1-3; D may be TRBD1 (6 bases). V was cut by 4 bases and J by 2 bases, with 9 bases left in between. The CDR3 is made up of 14 amino acids. In germline, CDR1 is MNHEY, CDR2 SVGAGI. The DNA of the CDR3 is TGTGCCAGCAGTTTGGGGGGGCCTGGAAACACCATATATTTT. This codes for CASSLGGPGNTIYF.

The chain links TRBV18 to TRBJ2-7; TRBD1 matches 9 bases. The germline gives CDR1 KGHSH, CDR2 LQKENI. The CDR3 runs 16 residues. The ends lost 1 base at V and 4 bases at J; junction bases unmatched: 8. The CDR3 is CASSPLNTGGSYEQYF. The CDR3 DNA reads TGTGCCAGCTCACCACTCAACACAGGGGGCAGTTACGAGCAGTACTTC.

In its sample, this clone was seen a few times. The rearrangement uses TRBV12-5 and TRBJ1-1; 8 bases match TRBD1. CDR3 length: 14 amino acids. Trimming at V came to 2 bases and at J to 6 bases, leaving 5 bases not matched to a gene. Germline V lookup: CDR1 LGHNT, CDR2 FRNRAP. The CDR3 bases are TGTGCTAGTGGTTTGACAGGGGGTGCCTCTGAAGCTTTCTTT. This sequence encodes CASGLTGGASEAFF.

Here the CDR3 DNA reads TGCAGTGCTAGTGACAGGGGCACTGAAGCTTTCTTT. It encodes CSASDRGTEAFF. The genes are TRBV20-1 and TRBJ1-1, with TRBD1 matching over 8 bases. Losses at the gene ends were 3 bases for V and 4 bases for J; bases not matched to a gene: 1. CDR3 length: 12 residues. Germline CDR1 is DFQATT and CDR2 is SNEGSKA (reference sequence).

The chain recombines TRBV5-1 with TRBJ2-7; D possibly corresponds to TRBD1 (5 bases). This CDR3 region has 14 residues. V was clipped by 7 bases and J by 0 bases, with 14 bases between them. Germline V CDR1 and CDR2: SGHRS, YFSETQ. CDR3 coding DNA: TGCGCCAGCTCCCCTGTTCAGGGCTCCTACGAGCAGTACTTC. Protein: CASSPVQGSYEQYF.

V gene TRBV7-2 combines with J gene TRBJ1-2; no clear D gene. The CDR3 spans 13 residues. Germline lookup yields CDR1 SGHTA and CDR2 FQGNSA. Deletions cut 1 base from V and 5 bases from J, with 8 bases between. CDR3 DNA sequence: TGTGCCAGCAGCTTAGAACAGAAGTATGGCTACACCTTC. It specifies CASSLEQKYGYTF.

This clone showed up just a few times. This chain links TRBV4-3 with TRBJ1-2; 7 nucleotides align to TRBD1. The V and J ends lost 0 bases and 4 bases, in that order; junction bases with no gene match: 8. The V gene's germline CDR1 is LGHNA and CDR2 YSLEER. This CDR3 is built from 16 residues. CDR3 region: CASSQDSRAGGYGYTF. Here the CDR3 DNA reads TGCGCCAGCAGCCAAGATTCAAGGGCAGGGGGCTATGGCTACACCTTC.

As concerns this clone: A read error is possible here, since a much larger clone lies one base away. This chain links TRBV7-9 with TRBJ1-1, with TRBD1 identical over 7 bases. Per the germline V gene, CDR1 is SEHNR and CDR2 is FQNEAQ (reference sequence). CDR3 size: 15 residues. This CDR3 reads CANSSSGTLRGEAFF. As DNA, the CDR3 is TGTGCCAACAGCTCTTCCGGGACGCTCAGGGGGGAAGCTTTCTTT.

This rearrangement joins TRBV6-5 to TRBJ2-7; D is possibly TRBD1 (6 bases). The V end was cut by 3 bases, the J end by 1 base, with 13 bases between. The germline gives CDR1 MNHEY, CDR2 SVGAGI. The CDR3 length is 15 residues. This CDR3 reads CASSYSWTASYEQYF. In nucleotides, the CDR3 is TGTGCCAGCAGTTATAGTTGGACAGCTTCCTACGAGCAGTACTTC.

This chain uses TRBV12-5 with TRBJ2-6, with no clear D. CDR3 length: 13 amino acids. Trimming shortened V by 4 bases and J by 1 base, and 2 bases separated the two germline ends. Germline CDR1 LGHNT, CDR2 FRNRAP. Here the CDR3 reads CASGSSGANVLTF. CDR3 nucleotide sequence: TGTGCTAGTGGTTCATCTGGGGCCAACGTCCTGACTTTC.

The chain joins TRBV18 to TRBJ2-2; 13 bases match TRBD2. V lost 3 bases and J lost 2; bases outside the gene matches: 6. This CDR3 is built from 18 residues. The germline gives CDR1 KGHSH, CDR2 LQKENI. CDR3 nucleotides: TGTGCCAGCTCACCGAGACTAGCGGGGGGCCGAAACACCGGGGAGCTGTTTTTT. Its protein product is CASSPRLAGGRNTGELFF.

The gene calls are TRBV4-3 and TRBJ1-2; TRBD1 aligns across 7 bases. The germline V gene has CDR1 LGHNA and CDR2 YSLEER. The V and J ends lost 4 bases and 7 bases, in that order; junction bases with no gene match: 12. The CDR3 runs to 15 residues. CDR3 loop: CASSPNRGTSGGYTF. The CDR3 coding sequence is TGCGCCAGCAGCCCGAACAGGGGCACCTCGGGTGGCTACACCTTC.

The chain joins TRBV19 to TRBJ1-6; D is unclear. Germline CDR1 is LNHDA and CDR2 is SQIVND (reference sequence). V lost 9 bases and J 4 bases, leaving 7 bases between the germline ends. CDR3 length: 12 residues. The CDR3 nucleotides read TGTGCCAGCTCCCAGTATAATTCACCCCTCCACTTT. Protein product: CASSQYNSPLHF.

V and J are TRBV19 and TRBJ2-3; possibly TRBD2 for D (6 bases). Germline CDR1 and CDR2: LNHDA and SQIVND (reference sequence). There are 14 residues in the CDR3. Trimming removed 5 bases from V and 3 bases from J, with 12 bases in between. CDR3 amino acids: CASSLAGLTDTQYF. For the CDR3, the DNA is TGTGCCAGTAGTTTGGCGGGGCTTACAGATACGCAGTATTTT.

The J gene is TRBJ1-3, the V gene TRBV7-2; no firm D call. Per germline, CDR1 SGHTA and CDR2 FQGNSA. This CDR3 comprises 15 residues. Trimming left V 2 bases short and J 4 bases short, with 12 bases between. The CDR3 protein is CASSLQQSSGNTIYF. CDR3 nucleotide sequence: TGTGCCAGCAGCTTACAACAGTCCTCAGGAAACACCATATATTTT.

This rearrangement joins TRBV5-1 to TRBJ1-1; D not resolved. Germline assignment: CDR1 SGHRS and CDR2 YFSETQ. V shed 1 base and J shed 1 base, with 5 bases lying between them. CDR3 size: 13 residues. CDR3 nucleotides: TGCGCCAGCAGCTTGCAGCGGAACACTGAAGCTTTCTTT. It translates to CASSLQRNTEAFF. The entire variable domain, with the rest obtained from reference TRBV5-1 and TRBJ1-1, is as follows: KAGVTQTPRYLIKTRGQQVTLSCSPISGHRSVSWYQQTPGQGLQFLFEYFSETQRNKGNFPGRFSGRQFSNSRSEMNVSTLELGDSALYLCASSLQRNTEAFFGQGTRLTVV.